This T cell receptor (beta chain) was profiled in a study of cytomegalovirus exposure and HLA in healthy donors. Primers included in the PCR were 60 Vbeta and 13 Jbeta primers. Method: immunoSEQ multiplex PCR; TCRdb's copy keeps in-frame clones and lacks some. The sample includes about 34,000 clones, about 70% of them seen just once. Broader study findings: The majority of CMV-associated TCR beta chains were reported as apparently HLA-restricted in a later analysis. Researchers reported in a later analysis that a missense DCLRE1C variant was tied to TCR beta V- and J-gene trimming. Several of the most significant clusters were apparently associated with common viral pathogens in a later analysis. The investigators catalogued under 200 TCR beta chains as cytomegalovirus-associated.

The CDR3 runs to 14 residues. Germline CDR1 is SEHNR and CDR2 is FQNEAQ (reference sequence). V lost 2 bases to trimming and J lost 8 bases, with 15 bases between them. Details on this clone: No antigen is known for it.

This TCR derives from a middle-aged man in good health and CMV-seropositive. The chain combines TRBV7-9 with TRBJ1-2, with D uncertain. The specimen was PBMCs. In DNA form, the CDR3 reads TGTGCCAGCAGCTTAACCGGTCAGGTCGGCGGCTACACCTTC. It yields the protein CASSLTGQVGGYTF.